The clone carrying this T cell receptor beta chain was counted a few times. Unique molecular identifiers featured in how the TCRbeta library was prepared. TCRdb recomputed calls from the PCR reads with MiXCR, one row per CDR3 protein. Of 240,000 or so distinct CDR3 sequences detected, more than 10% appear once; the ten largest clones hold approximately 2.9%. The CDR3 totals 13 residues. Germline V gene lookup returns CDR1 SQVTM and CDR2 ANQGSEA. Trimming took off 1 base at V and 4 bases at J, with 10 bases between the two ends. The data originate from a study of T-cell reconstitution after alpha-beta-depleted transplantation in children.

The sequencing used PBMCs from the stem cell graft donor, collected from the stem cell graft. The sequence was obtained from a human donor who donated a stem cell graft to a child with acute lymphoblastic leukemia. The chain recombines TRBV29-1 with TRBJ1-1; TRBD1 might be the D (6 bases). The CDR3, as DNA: TGCAGCGTTGAAGGTAGAGGGGGCACTGAAGCTTTCTTT. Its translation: CSVEGRGGTEAFF. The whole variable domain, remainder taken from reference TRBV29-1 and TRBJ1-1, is SAVISQKPSRDICQRGTSLTIQCQVDSQVTMMFWYRQQPGQSLTLIATANQGSEATYESGFVIDKFPISRPNLTFSTLTVSNMSPEDSSIYLCSVEGRGGTEAFFGQGTRLTVV.